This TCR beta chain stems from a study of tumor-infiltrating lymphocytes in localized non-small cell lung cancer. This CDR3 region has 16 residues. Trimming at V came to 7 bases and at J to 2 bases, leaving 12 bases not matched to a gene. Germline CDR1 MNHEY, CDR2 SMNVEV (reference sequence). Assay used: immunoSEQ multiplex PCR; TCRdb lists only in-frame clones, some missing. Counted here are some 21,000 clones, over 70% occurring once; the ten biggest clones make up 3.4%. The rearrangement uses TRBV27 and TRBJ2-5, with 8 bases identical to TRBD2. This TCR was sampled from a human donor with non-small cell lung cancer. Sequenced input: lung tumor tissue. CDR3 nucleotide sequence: TGTGCCAGCAACCCCCGGGCGATAGCGGGACAAGAGACCCAGTACTTC. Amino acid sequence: CASNPRAIAGQETQYF.